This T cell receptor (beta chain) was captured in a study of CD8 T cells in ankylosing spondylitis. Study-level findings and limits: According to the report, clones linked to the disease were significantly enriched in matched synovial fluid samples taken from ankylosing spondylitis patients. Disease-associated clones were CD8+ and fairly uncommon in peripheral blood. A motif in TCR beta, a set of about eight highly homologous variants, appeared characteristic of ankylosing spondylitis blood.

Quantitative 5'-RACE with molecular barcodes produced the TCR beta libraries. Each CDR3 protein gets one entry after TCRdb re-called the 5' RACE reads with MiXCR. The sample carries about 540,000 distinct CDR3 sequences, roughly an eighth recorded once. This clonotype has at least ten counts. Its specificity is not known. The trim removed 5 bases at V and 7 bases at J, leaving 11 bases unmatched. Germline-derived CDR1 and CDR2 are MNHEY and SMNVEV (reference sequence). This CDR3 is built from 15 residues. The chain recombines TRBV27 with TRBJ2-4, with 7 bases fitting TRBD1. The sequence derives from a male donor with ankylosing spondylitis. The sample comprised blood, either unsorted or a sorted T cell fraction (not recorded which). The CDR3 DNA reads TGTGCCAGCAGTGCCCACACAGGGGAAATGAACATTCAGTACTTC. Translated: CASSAHTGEMNIQYF.